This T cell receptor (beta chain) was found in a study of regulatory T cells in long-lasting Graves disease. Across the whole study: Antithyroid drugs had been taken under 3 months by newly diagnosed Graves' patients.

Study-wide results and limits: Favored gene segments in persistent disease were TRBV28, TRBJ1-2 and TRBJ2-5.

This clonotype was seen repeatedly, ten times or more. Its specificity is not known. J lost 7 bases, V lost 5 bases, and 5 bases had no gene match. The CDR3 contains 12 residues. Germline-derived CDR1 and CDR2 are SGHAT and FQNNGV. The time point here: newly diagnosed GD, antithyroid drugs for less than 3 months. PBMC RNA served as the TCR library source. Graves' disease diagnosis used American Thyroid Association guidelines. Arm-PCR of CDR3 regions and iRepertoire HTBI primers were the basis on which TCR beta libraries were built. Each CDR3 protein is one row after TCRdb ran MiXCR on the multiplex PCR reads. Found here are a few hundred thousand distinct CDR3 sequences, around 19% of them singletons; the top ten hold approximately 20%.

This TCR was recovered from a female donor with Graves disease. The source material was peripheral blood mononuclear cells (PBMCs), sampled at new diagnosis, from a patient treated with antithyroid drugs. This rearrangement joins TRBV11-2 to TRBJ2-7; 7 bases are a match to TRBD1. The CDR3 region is CASSPQGPEQYF. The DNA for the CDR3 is TGTGCCAGCAGCCCACAGGGGCCGGAGCAGTACTTC.